Reported below is one TCR beta chain. The antigen is undetermined. According to the study, genomic DNA was the template for TCR beta VDJ and CDR3 profiling. TCRdb re-called the reads with MiXCR, one entry per CDR3 protein. Of approximately 32,000 distinct CDR3 sequences detected, 76% appear once; the ten largest clones hold roughly 23%. This record comes from a study of CD8+CD57+ T cells in acquired aplastic anemia. Study-wide background: Sorted CD4+ and CD8+ cell DNA averaged roughly 3.2 ug. Healthy donors gave roughly 9.9 million reads on average for CD4+ cells.

Germline CDR1 DFQATT, CDR2 SNEGSKA (reference sequence). V lost 5 bases to trimming and J lost 9 bases, with 10 bases between them. The CDR3 is 10 amino acids. Study findings and constraints: Patients and controls shared twenty-nine CD8+ CDR3 sequences, which appeared highly expressed in patients and within their immunodominant clones. Patients versus controls showed no significant CD8+ Simpson's diversity difference.

The V and J genes are TRBV20-1 and TRBJ1-1; D ambiguous. The source is a human donor in good health, serving as a control. What was sequenced was sorted CD4+, CD8+, or CD8+CD57+ T cells (not recorded which) from PBMCs. The CDR3 DNA reads TGCAGTGCTTACCAAGGGAAAGCTTTCTTT. Its protein product is CSAYQGKAFF.